This TCR beta chain was sequenced in a study of control samples from healthy donors and cancer patients. After removal of 4 bases from V and 6 bases from J, the junction contained 12 bases not matched to a gene. Germline values: CDR1 GTSNPN, CDR2 SVGIG (reference sequence). There are 15 residues in the CDR3. TCRdb keeps only in-frame clones here, not all; method: immunoSEQ multiplex PCR. The sample records fewer than 95,000 clones, around four fifths being singletons. The TCR sequence derives from a man aged 25-45 years in good health. This sequence joins TRBV30 and TRBJ1-2, with 9 bases that match TRBD1. The specimen was blood. The CDR3 sequence: CAWKTTGQGFNGYTF. The CDR3, as DNA: TGTGCCTGGAAGACAACGGGACAGGGATTCAATGGCTACACCTTC.